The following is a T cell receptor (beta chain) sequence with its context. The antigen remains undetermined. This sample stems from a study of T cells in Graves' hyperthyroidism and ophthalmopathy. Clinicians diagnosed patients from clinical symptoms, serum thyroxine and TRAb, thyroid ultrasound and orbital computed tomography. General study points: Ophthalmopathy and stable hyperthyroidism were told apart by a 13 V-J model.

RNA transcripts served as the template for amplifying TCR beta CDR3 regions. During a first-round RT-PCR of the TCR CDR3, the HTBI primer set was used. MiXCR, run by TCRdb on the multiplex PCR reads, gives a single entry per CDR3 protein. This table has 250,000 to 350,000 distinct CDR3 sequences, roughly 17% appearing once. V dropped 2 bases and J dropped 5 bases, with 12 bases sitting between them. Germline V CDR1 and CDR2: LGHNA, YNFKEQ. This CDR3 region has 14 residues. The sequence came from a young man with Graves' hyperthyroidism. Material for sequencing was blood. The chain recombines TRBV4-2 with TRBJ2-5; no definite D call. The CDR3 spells CASSQLGVEETQYF. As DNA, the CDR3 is TGTGCCAGCAGCCAATTAGGAGTGGAGGAGACCCAGTACTTC.